The 26 T cell receptor beta chains reported below all come from one sample, sequenced in a study of early T cells in non-severe SARS-CoV-2 infection. One entry per CDR3 protein, called by TCRdb with MiXCR from the 5' RACE reads. The sample lists 53,000 or so distinct CDR3 sequences, roughly 7.7% occurring once. Specimen: whole blood. The receptor source for this set is an adult who was a healthcare worker with PCR-confirmed SARS-CoV-2 infection or an uninfected control (not recorded which).

This clonotype showed up just a few times. V is TRBV3-1 and J is TRBJ1-2; maybe TRBD1 (6 bases). The germline CDR1 and CDR2 sequences are LGHDT and YNNKEL (reference sequence). CDR3 length: 15 residues. Trimming left V 2 bases short and J 5 bases short, with 15 bases between. The CDR3 DNA reads TGTGCCAGCAGCCAAAGTGACAGGACGACGTATGGCTACACCTTC. This translates into CASSQSDRTTYGYTF.

This clonotype was seen only a few times. The V gene is TRBV6-6, the J gene TRBJ2-3; 8 positions agree with TRBD2. The CDR3 length is 15 residues. Trimming removed 2 bases from V and 2 bases from J; junction bases left unmatched: 3. Looked up from germline, CDR1 is MNHNY and CDR2 is SVGAGI (reference sequence). CDR3 in amino acids: CASSYTSGPTDTQYF. In DNA, the CDR3 is TGTGCCAGCAGTTACACTAGCGGACCCACAGATACGCAGTATTTT.

The chain links TRBV18 to TRBJ2-1; D might be TRBD1 (5 bases). The V end lost 3 bases, the J end lost 3 bases, and 9 bases lay between the germline ends. The CDR3 is 14 residues long. The germline CDR1 and CDR2 sequences are KGHSH and LQKENI. The CDR3 here is CASSPQGNYNEQFF. The CDR3 coding sequence is TGTGCCAGCTCACCCCAGGGAAACTACAATGAGCAGTTCTTC. The full variable domain, completed using reference TRBV18 and TRBJ2-1, is NAGVMQNPRHLVRRRGQEARLRCSPMKGHSHVYWYRQLPEEGLKFMVYLQKENIIDESGMPKERFSAEFPKEGPSILRIQQVVRGDSAAYFCASSPQGNYNEQFFGPGTRLTVL.

The CDR3 sequence: CASSPRQGGTDTQYF. DNA of the CDR3: TGTGCCAGCAGTCCCAGACAGGGGGGCACAGATACGCAGTATTTT. The chain joins TRBV12-3 or TRBV12-4 to TRBJ2-3; 9 positions agree with TRBD1. V dropped 5 bases and J dropped 1; count of bases not matched to a gene: 4. The CDR3 runs to 15 residues.

Many counts were recorded for this clonotype. This chain joins TRBV11-2 and TRBJ2-2; D is possibly TRBD1 (5 bases). V lost 3 bases and J lost 6, with 14 bases in between. The CDR3 is 15 amino acids. Germline V gene lookup returns CDR1 SGHAT and CDR2 FQNNGV. DNA of the CDR3: TGTGCCAGCAGCTTGGGGTCCAGGGCCCCCGGGGAGCTGTTTTTT. Translated, it gives CASSLGSRAPGELFF.

At least ten counts were recorded for this clonotype. V is TRBV7-9 and J is TRBJ1-4; D gene unclear. Germline CDR1 is SEHNR and CDR2 is FQNEAQ (reference sequence). The CDR3 is 13 residues long. V shed 0 bases and J shed 7 bases, with 6 bases lying between them. Here the CDR3 DNA reads TGTGCCAGCAGCTTAGCTGGACGTGAAAAACTGTTTTTT. It codes for CASSLAGREKLFF.

This clonotype was counted many times. The chain has TRBV20-1 and TRBJ2-2, with 7 nucleotides matching TRBD2. The germline gives CDR1 DFQATT, CDR2 SNEGSKA (reference sequence). The CDR3 sequence is 16 residues long. The junction had 8 bases not matched to a gene; V was cut back by 0 bases and J by 4 bases. Written as DNA, the CDR3 is TGCAGTGCTAGAGATTTGCTAGCGGCTCTCACCGGGGAGCTGTTTTTT. Its translation is CSARDLLAALTGELFF.

There are many counts of this clonotype. CDR3 residues: CATSEPRGQDYNEQFF. In DNA form, the CDR3 reads TGTGCCACCAGTGAACCCCGGGGACAGGACTACAATGAGCAGTTCTTC. V usage is TRBV24-1 and J usage is TRBJ2-1, with TRBD1 matching 8 bases. This CDR3 comprises 16 residues. Germline V gene lookup returns CDR1 KGHDR and CDR2 SFDVKD. After removal of 4 bases from V and 3 bases from J, the junction contained 7 bases not matched to a gene.

This clonotype was observed a few times. The gene calls are TRBV2 and TRBJ2-1, with 9 bases aligning to TRBD2. J lost 8 bases, V lost 4 bases, and 9 bases had no gene match. The CDR3 totals 15 residues. Germline V gives CDR1 SNHLY, CDR2 FYNNEI. The CDR3 loop is CASSVGGGANDEQFF. CDR3 sequence (DNA): TGTGCCAGCAGTGTGGGCGGGGGGGCCAACGATGAGCAGTTCTTC.

This clonotype was seen more than once but under ten times. The chain links TRBV12-5 to TRBJ1-2; D may be TRBD1 (5 bases). This CDR3 is 15 amino acids long. V was trimmed by 6 bases and J by 5 bases, leaving 19 bases between them. Germline CDR1 is LGHNT and CDR2 is FRNRAP. CDR3 protein: CASGGTGRVLYGYTF. The DNA of the CDR3 is TGTGCTAGTGGGGGAACGGGACGGGTCTTATATGGCTACACCTTC. Drawing the rest from reference TRBV12-5 and TRBJ1-2, the complete variable domain is DARVTQTPRHKVTEMGQEVTMRCQPILGHNTVFWYRQTMMQGLELLAYFRNRAPLDDSGMPKDRFSAEMPDATLATLKIQPSEPRDSAVYFCASGGTGRVLYGYTFGSGTRLTVV.

This clonotype was counted ten times or more. V is TRBV6-5 and J is TRBJ1-3; no reliable D call. The CDR3 consists of 15 residues. Trimming removed 5 bases from V and 0 bases from J, with 11 bases in between. Germline V CDR1 and CDR2: MNHEY, SVGAGI. Written as DNA, the CDR3 is TGTGCCAGCAGTCCTGCGCCGAGCTCTGGAAACACCATATATTTT. This encodes CASSPAPSSGNTIYF.

The chain carries TRBV7-8 and TRBJ1-1, with a tentative D call TRBD1 (5 bases). Germline V gives CDR1 SGHVS, CDR2 FQNEAQ. Trimming removed 8 bases at V and 5 bases at J, with 15 bases between. This CDR3 spans 13 amino acids. The CDR3, as DNA: TGTGCCAGCCGGCGGGGGGGAGCGACTGAAGCTTTCTTT. Encoded protein: CASRRGGATEAFF.

The gene calls are TRBV27 and TRBJ2-3; D not resolved. The V end lost 4 bases, the J end lost 4 bases, and 12 bases lay between the germline ends. The CDR3 runs 14 residues. CDR1 is MNHEY, CDR2 SMNVEV, per germline (reference sequence). Written as DNA, the CDR3 is TGTGCCAGCAGTTCATCGTGGGCCTCAGATACGCAGTATTTT. Translating gives CASSSSWASDTQYF.

V usage is TRBV4-2 and J usage is TRBJ2-1; 11 bases agree with TRBD2. The CDR3 loop spans 14 amino acids. The V segment lost 1 base and the J segment 10 bases; nucleotides outside the gene matches: 3. Germline values: CDR1 LGHNA, CDR2 YNFKEQ. CDR3 loop: CASSQASGGREQFF. The CDR3 DNA reads as TGTGCCAGCAGCCAAGCTAGCGGGGGGAGGGAGCAGTTCTTC.

This clonotype was counted many times. This chain uses TRBV27 with TRBJ1-5; 7 nucleotides agree with TRBD1. The J segment lost 5 bases and the V segment lost 5 bases, leaving 6 bases of the junction unmatched. The CDR3 consists of 14 residues. The germline V gene encodes CDR1 MNHEY and CDR2 SMNVEV (reference sequence). The CDR3 sequence: CASSRYRGDQPQHF. The CDR3 DNA sequence: TGTGCCAGCAGTCGCTACAGGGGTGATCAGCCCCAGCATTTT.

This clonotype occurred many times. The chain couples TRBV19 to TRBJ1-5, with D unresolved. This CDR3 contains 17 residues. V lost 4 bases and J 0 bases, leaving 16 bases between the germline ends. Per the germline V gene, CDR1 is LNHDA and CDR2 is SQIVND (reference sequence). The CDR3 region is CASSTAQTGTSNQPQHF. The CDR3, as DNA: TGTGCCAGTAGTACCGCACAGACTGGTACTAGCAATCAGCCCCAGCATTTT. Full variable domain (remainder filled in from reference TRBV19 and TRBJ1-5): DGGITQSPKYLFRKEGQNVTLSCEQNLNHDAMYWYRQDPGQGLRLIYYSQIVNDFQKGDIAEGYSVSREKKESFPLTVTSAQKNPTAFYLCASSTAQTGTSNQPQHFGDGTRLSIL.

The chain has TRBV12-3 or TRBV12-4 and TRBJ2-3, with TRBD2 matching 7 bases. J gave up 3 bases and V 6 bases, and 9 bases lay outside the gene matches. The length of the CDR3 is 15 residues. CDR3 region: CASSRKRDWTDTQYF. The CDR3 nucleotides are TGTGCCAGCAGCCGGAAGCGGGATTGGACAGATACGCAGTATTTT.

The CDR3 reads CASSWGQSAYNEQFF. The CDR3 DNA reads as TGTGCCAGCAGTTGGGGACAAAGTGCCTACAATGAGCAGTTCTTC. The chain carries TRBV12-3 or TRBV12-4 and TRBJ2-1; possible D gene TRBD1, 6 bases. V was clipped by 4 bases and J by 2 bases, with 12 bases between them. CDR3 size: 15 residues.

In its sample, this clonotype was seen a few times. V is TRBV30 and J is TRBJ1-6; D gene uncertain. This CDR3 comprises 15 residues. Per germline, CDR1 GTSNPN and CDR2 SVGIG (reference sequence). V was shortened by 0 bases and J by 4 bases, with 10 bases between the two germline ends. CDR3 sequence: CAWSVPDLYNSPLHF. In DNA form, the CDR3 reads TGTGCCTGGAGTGTACCCGACTTGTATAATTCACCCCTCCACTTT.

This clonotype occurred many times. The J gene is TRBJ1-1, the V gene TRBV7-3; D might be TRBD1 (6 bases). CDR1 and CDR2 (germline): SGHTA, FQGTGA. Deletions cut 3 bases from V and 1 base from J, with 9 bases between. This CDR3 has 14 amino acids. This chain's CDR3 is CASSFTGSNTEAFF. CDR3 in DNA: TGTGCCAGCAGCTTCACAGGGTCGAACACTGAAGCTTTCTTT.

The table lists this clonotype with many counts. This chain links TRBV18 with TRBJ1-2; maybe TRBD1 (6 bases). The V gene lost 8 bases and the J gene lost 0 bases, with 13 bases spanning the gap. This CDR3 is 14 amino acids long. Germline V lookup: CDR1 KGHSH, CDR2 LQKENI. Here the CDR3 DNA reads TGTGCCAGCACAGGACAGAGAGCTAACTATGGCTACACCTTC. Translation: CASTGQRANYGYTF.

Many counts were recorded for this clonotype. This rearrangement joins TRBV20-1 to TRBJ1-1; D is unclear. Looked up from germline, CDR1 is DFQATT and CDR2 is SNEGSKA (reference sequence). The ends were cut back, 6 bases at V and 1 base at J, with 9 bases in the middle. This CDR3 is built from 12 residues. CDR3 nucleotides: TGCAGTGCCCAGACCCAGAACACTGAAGCTTTCTTT. Its protein product is CSAQTQNTEAFF.

This clonotype was seen more than once but under ten times. V is TRBV10-2 and J is TRBJ2-1, with 8 bases identical to TRBD1. Germline V lookup: CDR1 WSHSY, CDR2 SAAADI. The CDR3 length is 13 residues. Losses at the gene ends were 8 bases for V and 7 bases for J; bases not matched to a gene: 7. In nucleotides, the CDR3 is TGCGCCAGCCGAGACAGGGGTGGGAATGAGCAGTTCTTC. Its translation: CASRDRGGNEQFF.

This CDR3 is CSACGLAGDRAYNEQFF. In nucleotides, the CDR3 is TGCAGCGCCTGTGGTCTAGCGGGGGACCGAGCCTACAATGAGCAGTTCTTC. V and J are TRBV29-1 and TRBJ2-1, with 10 bases aligning to TRBD2. This CDR3 region has 17 residues. J was trimmed by 2 bases and V by 7 bases; bases with no gene match: 14. Germline lookup yields CDR1 SQVTM and CDR2 ANQGSEA.

This clonotype appeared many times. V gene TRBV7-2 combines with J gene TRBJ1-1, with D possibly matching TRBD1 (6 bases). Trimming cost V 1 base and J 5 bases, with 8 bases left between them. The CDR3 is made up of 13 amino acids. Germline V lookup: CDR1 SGHTA, CDR2 FQGNSA. The CDR3 sequence: CASSLEQGTEAFF. For the CDR3, the DNA is TGTGCCAGCAGCTTAGAACAGGGAACTGAAGCTTTCTTT.

This clonotype was found many times. The chain has TRBV20-1 and TRBJ1-4, with a tentative D call TRBD1 (5 bases). The CDR3 totals 14 residues. Trimming removed 2 bases at V and 8 bases at J, with 15 bases between. Germline V gene data show CDR1 as DFQATT and CDR2 as SNEGSKA (reference sequence). CDR3: CSARLQGLKEKLFF. CDR3 in DNA: TGCAGTGCTAGACTCCAGGGACTTAAAGAAAAACTGTTTTTT.